This TCR beta chain came from a study of regulatory T cells in long-lasting Graves disease. Study background: Those Graves' patients who were newly diagnosed had been on antithyroid drugs under 3 months.

This clonotype appeared many times. The sample's time point: newly diagnosed GD, antithyroid drugs for less than 3 months. PBMC-extracted RNA yielded the TCR library. For TCR beta, libraries came from iRepertoire HTBI primers and Arm-PCR of CDR3 regions. TCRdb re-derived calls from the multiplex PCR reads in MiXCR, one entry per CDR3 protein. This sample has over 300,000 distinct CDR3 sequences; less than 20% occur once, and the top ten carry 20% to 25%. Source: peripheral blood mononuclear cells (PBMCs), taken at new diagnosis, from a patient treated with antithyroid drugs. This clonotype was obtained from a female donor with Graves disease.

The CDR3 DNA reads as TGTGCCAGCAGCACGTGGGCAGGGTCACTGAACACTGAAGCTTTCTTT. This encodes CASSTWAGSLNTEAFF. The chain joins TRBV7-2 to TRBJ1-1, with D possibly being TRBD1 (5 bases). Looked up from germline, CDR1 is SGHTA and CDR2 is FQGNSA. Trimming pared 5 bases from V and 0 bases from J, leaving 16 bases between. This CDR3 region has 16 residues.